Each of the 9 T cell receptor beta chains below was sequenced from the same sample in a study of blood T cell repertoires in COVID-19. The data were produced by immunoSEQ multiplex PCR, yet TCRdb's version contains in-frame clones alone and is incomplete. The repertoire holds approximately 480,000 clones, with roughly 87% as singletons. What was sequenced was peripheral blood. The receptors derive from a man younger than 30 with COVID-19, enrolled during active disease.

The V and J genes are TRBV7-6 and TRBJ2-5; 7 bases map to TRBD1. The CDR3 has 15 amino acids. The V and J ends lost 3 bases and 5 bases, in that order; junction bases with no gene match: 9. Germline CDR1 is SGHVS and CDR2 is FNYEAQ. CDR3 sequence reads: CASSFSTGTYETQYF. The CDR3, as DNA: TGTGCCAGCAGCTTTTCGACAGGGACGTACGAGACCCAGTACTTC.

This clone appeared a few times. The rearrangement links TRBV20-1 to TRBJ2-7; D remains ambiguous. The V gene's germline CDR1 is DFQATT and CDR2 SNEGSKA (reference sequence). Trimming took 0 bases from V and 3 from J, leaving 3 bases between them. This CDR3 has 11 amino acids. CDR3: CSARDNYEQYF. The DNA of the CDR3 is TGCAGTGCTAGAGACAACTACGAGCAGTACTTC.

The chain carries TRBV27 and TRBJ2-1; 7 bases match TRBD2. V was pared by 4 bases and J by 5 bases, with 20 bases of the junction left unmatched. Looked up from germline, CDR1 is MNHEY and CDR2 is SMNVEV (reference sequence). This CDR3 has 19 amino acids. The DNA of the CDR3 is TGTGCCAGCAGTTCTGAATCTAGCGGAACCTGGAAGGGAGACAATGAGCAGTTCTTC. Translation: CASSSESSGTWKGDNEQFF.

The chain has TRBV5-1 and TRBJ2-3; 9 nucleotides line up with TRBD2. Germline lookup yields CDR1 SGHRS and CDR2 YFSETQ. The V segment lost 2 bases and the J segment 2 bases; nucleotides outside the gene matches: 6. CDR3 size: 16 residues. The CDR3 nucleotides read TGCGCCAGCAGCTTCGTTAGCGGGGGTGACACAGATACGCAGTATTTT. It codes for CASSFVSGGDTDTQYF.

This clone was found a few times. The rearrangement uses TRBV6-4 and TRBJ2-2, with a weak D call TRBD1 (6 bases). Trimming left V 5 bases short and J 5 bases short, with 12 bases between. Germline loops: CDR1 MRHNA, CDR2 SNTAGT. This CDR3 is built from 14 residues. The CDR3 region is CASSIDRTTGELFF. The DNA for the CDR3 is TGTGCCAGCAGTATCGACAGGACTACCGGGGAGCTGTTTTTT.

This sequence joins TRBV19 and TRBJ1-6; TRBD1 matches at 8 bases. The V gene's germline CDR1 is LNHDA and CDR2 SQIVND (reference sequence). Unmatched junction bases numbered 8, after V lost 5 bases and J lost 11 bases. The CDR3 is made up of 14 amino acids. CDR3 protein: CASSPGQGGPPLHF. For the CDR3, the DNA is TGTGCCAGTAGTCCTGGACAGGGAGGTCCACCCCTCCACTTT.

This chain links TRBV23-1 with TRBJ1-1, with D possibly TRBD1 on 6 matching bases. TRBV23-1 is an ORF for which the function is uncertain. The V end lost 4 bases, the J end lost 1 base, and 10 bases lay between the germline ends. CDR3 length: 14 residues. The CDR3 DNA reads TGCGCCAGCAGTCCCGGACAGCAGAACACTGAAGCTTTCTTT. Protein: CASSPGQQNTEAFF.

The CDR3 coding sequence is TGTGCCAGCAGATGGGGGGGTAATGAGCAGTTCTTC. Its protein is CASRWGGNEQFF. The chain joins TRBV12-3 or TRBV12-4 to TRBJ2-1, with 7 bases fitting TRBD2. The CDR3 runs 12 residues. Trimming took 6 bases from V and 7 from J; bases not matched to a gene: 3.

The genes are TRBV7-2 and TRBJ2-5; TRBD2 agrees at 9 bases. The length of the CDR3 is 19 residues. The V gene's germline CDR1 is SGHTA and CDR2 FQGNSA. J gave up 3 bases and V 2 bases, and 16 bases lay outside the gene matches. The CDR3 nucleotides are TGTGCCAGCAGCTTATCGATTGGAAGCGGGGGGATTCTTAAAGAGACCCAGTACTTC. As protein: CASSLSIGSGGILKETQYF.